This TCR beta chain was sequenced in a study of MAIT cells during Salmonella Paratyphi A infection (TCRdb year 2017). The study in broad terms: A single dose of 1-5x10^3 CFU of S. Paratyphi A strain NVGH308 was swallowed by adult volunteers aged 18 to 60. Ciprofloxacin 500 mg twice daily for 14 days, starting at diagnosis, was given to diagnosed volunteers. Beyond this particular receptor, the publication reports: The space taken up by over-represented MAIT clonotypes dropped significantly from baseline to mid-infection (roughly 0.18 to 0.096), while post-infection showed no significant difference. Compared with healthy controls, diagnosed volunteers had more expansion or contraction among the top five MAIT clonotypes (about 0.5 versus 0.13), a finding that suggests the repertoire is reshaped by infection. The availability of volunteer samples limited the sample sizes, but these sizes were considered adequate to detect differences between groups. MAIT TRBV usage was oligoclonal with a preference for TRBV20 and TRBV6, and infection appeared not to change this usage.

Library creation used 5' RACE. TCRbeta was amplified by two rounds of PCR with Phusion High-Fidelity polymerase, and sample-specific barcodes were added in the primers. To build the TCRbeta libraries, template-switch cDNA synthesis was carried out using SMARTScribe reverse transcriptase along with a TRBC-specific primer. After barcoding, samples were pooled and then prepared using the NEBNext Ultra DNA Library Prep Kit for Illumina. The libraries were sequenced on an Illumina MiSeq using the MiSeq reagent kit v2, 300 cycles. Processing in the source paper ran as follows. Reads were demultiplexed by barcode with Jemultiplexer and aligned with MiTCR using default parameters. VDJtools removed non-functional sequences, and clonotypes were defined by amino acid sequence, with clonotype frequencies based on assigned sequence reads. The clonal space homeostasis analysis grouped clonotypes by frequency into over-represented (0.05-1), large, medium and small bins. Using fastp at Q25 and MiXCR, TCRdb reprocessed the public reads and kept productive beta chains. Each entry is one CDR3 protein sequence, shown with its most common DNA and genes. TCRdb, rather than the study authors, made the V and J calls. This sample comprises about a thousand distinct CDR3 sequences, 22% of them detected only once. The leading ten clones occupy around 38% of the sample.

The CDR3 spans 15 residues, from the cysteine through the phenylalanine. The DNA shown is the 45-base CDR3, in frame from base 1. V is cut back by 0 bases and J by 2 bases, with 2 bases in the junction unmatched. Taken from the germline V gene, the CDR1 and CDR2 loops are LGHNA and YNFKEQ. In light of the paper, this sample's time point label describes: mid-infection, around enteric fever diagnosis. Using flow cytometry, MAIT cells, defined as Valpha7.2+ CD161+ T cells, were identified and sorted. Circulating MAIT cell TCRbeta repertoires were profiled longitudinally in roughly six volunteers who developed enteric fever after controlled oral challenge with live Salmonella Paratyphi A. Every diagnosed volunteer provided MAIT cell samples at pre-infection, mid-infection and post-infection timepoints. A diagnosis of enteric fever required Paratyphi A bacteremia and/or a persistent fever above 38 degrees C that lasted more than 12 hours. Challenged volunteers were diagnosed with infection between day 4 and day 7 after challenge. For RNA extraction, between about 4,500 and 10,000 MAIT cells per sample were sorted directly into RNAqueous-Micro lysis buffer. Lymphoprep gradient centrifugation was used to isolate peripheral blood mononuclear cells from blood samples and leukocyte cones. Cell sorting used a BD FACSAria Fusion or BD FACSAria III sorter.

About this clonotype: No antigen is known for it. Per-base quality was not reported, and no clone a single base away is much larger than it.

Material: MAIT cells from PBMCs, obtained at the middle sampling point of the challenge study. The sequence is built from TRBV4-2 and TRBJ2-5, and 8 junction bases match TRBD2. This sequence was found in a person aged 18 to 70 who was deliberately infected with Salmonella Paratyphi A in a paratyphoid fever challenge study. The sequence in DNA is TGTGCCAGCAGCCAAGATCGGGGGGGGCAAGAGACCCAGTACTTC. The encoded protein is CASSQDRGGQETQYF.